This TCR beta chain was sequenced in a study of Ad26.COV2.S vaccination and SARS-CoV-2 variants (dated by TCRdb to about 2021). With respect to the entire study: Donors in the vaccine arm were drawn from COV1001, a multicentre, randomized, double-blind, placebo-controlled phase I-IIa trial testing Ad26.COV2.S in healthy adults. Investigators did not know the trial group allocation while performing experiments and assessing outcomes. Ad26.COV2.S was given intramuscularly at 5x10^10 or 1x10^11 viral particles, as a single shot or as two shots 56 days apart. Participants in the trial were split at random into five groups of five each, receiving low-dose or high-dose Ad26.COV2.S once or twice, or else placebo on both occasions. The specificity and breadth of SARS-CoV-2-reactive T cell receptors after Ad26.COV2.S vaccination were assessed by TCRbeta repertoire sequencing. A total of 32 samples were included in the TCR-sequenced set, comprising about 20 Ad26.COV2.S vaccine recipients, 5 placebo recipients and 8 SARS-CoV-2 convalescent individuals. The full study reports these points: The authors noted that total T cell responses may have been underestimated by the TCR breadth and depth analyses. Comparing responses between vaccine doses or regimens was not something the study was powered to do. Non-spike TCR breadth was comparable between vaccine and placebo recipients, consistent with the vaccine containing only spike. After vaccination, spike-specific CD8+ and CD4+ T cell responses were reported to show substantial breadth. Ad26.COV2.S recipients had higher spike-specific TCR breadth than placebo recipients (P = 0.0014).

Concerning this clone itself: No antigen is known for it. The record has no base qualities; no much larger clone is one base away.

The CDR3 holds 12 amino acids from the cysteine to the phenylalanine. Just the 36-base CDR3 DNA is kept, in frame starting at base 1. V and J are truncated by 4 bases and 8 bases respectively, leaving an intervening sequence of 14 bases. CDR1 and CDR2 (GTSNPN, SVGIG) derive from the germline V gene (reference sequence). The immunoSEQ Assay was used to sequence TCRbeta CDR3 regions. After extraction, genomic DNA underwent amplification by bias-controlled multiplex PCR, followed by high-throughput sequencing. Per the original workflow: Collapsing and filtering of sequences were performed to quantify the absolute abundance of each unique TCRbeta CDR3 region. Usable DNA was measured by amplifying reference genes present in all nucleated cells, and TCRbeta template counts were normalized to that usable DNA to estimate T cell fraction. Repertoire TCRs were annotated as SARS-CoV-2-specific by exact matching of V gene, CDR3 amino acid sequence and J gene to a known reactive TCR set. The reference SARS-CoV-2 TCR set came from MIRA and was filtered for enrichment in COVID-19-positive ImmuneCODE repertoires, removing public or cross-reactive TCRs. Drawing on the MIRA antigens, annotated TCRs were analysed further at the level of specific ORF or position within ORF. Breadth was defined as the number of annotated unique rearrangements divided by the total number of unique productive rearrangements, and depth was defined as the summed frequency of the annotated unique rearrangements. TCR breadth was compared between groups using two-sided Wilcoxon rank-sum tests. In TCRdb, the immuneACCESS table is reduced to in-frame sequences with V and J assigned. These tables do not hold every clone; where another copy was compared, an unresolved V gene accounts for under half, and the others remain unexplained. V, J and clone size were drawn from that table, and D and trimming were deduced from the DNA. A total of 360,000 or so clones appear in this sample, more than 75% of them only once. The top ten clones comprise roughly 3.1% of the sample.

This sample's treatment or condition label indicates: some 19 received Ad26.COV2.S at low or high dose, single or two shots; roughly 5 received placebo; per-sample allocation not given. For vaccine and placebo recipients, repertoires were sequenced using samples collected on day 63 after the first injection. In Cohort 1b, 25 adults aged 18-55 years were enrolled at a single site in Boston, USA, between 29 July and 7 August 2020. Ad26.COV2.S was a replication-incompetent adenovirus type 26 vector expressing a prefusion-stabilized SARS-CoV-2 spike protein from the original Wuhan strain. The specimen was peripheral blood, collected in a trial of Ad26.COV2.S vaccine versus placebo. This TCR was sampled from a person aged 18-65 years who received the Ad26.COV2.S COVID-19 vaccine or a placebo. The rearranged chain carries TRBV30 and TRBJ1-1; the D region possibly corresponds to TRBD1 (5 bases align). The CDR3 corresponds to CAWTERGGEAFF. The nucleotide sequence is given as TGTGCCTGGACCGAGAGGGGCGGGGAAGCTTTCTTT.